This T cell receptor beta chain was observed in a study of blood T cells in healthy people across ages. Study-level points and caveats: There was no known CMV status for donors, so expanded clonotype changes were possibly confounded.

This clonotype has a handful of counts. The antigen is not known. It was with a sample-barcoded 5' primer and a J-beta primer mix that a second PCR of about 7 to 12 cycles was run. Using its own MiXCR run on the 5' RACE reads, TCRdb lists one record per CDR3 protein. The sample has about 1,500,000 distinct CDR3 sequences; under 30% are singletons. Isolation of PBMCs gave at least 6 million cells per sample. The germline V gene encodes CDR1 SGHRS and CDR2 YFSETQ. The V gene lost 3 bases and the J gene lost 2 bases, with 15 bases spanning the gap. This CDR3 spans 16 amino acids. The receptor's source is a woman aged 30 to 39 in good health. Sequencing was carried out using blood. This rearrangement joins TRBV5-1 to TRBJ1-5; D is unresolved. The CDR3 is CASSSSPGDRNQPQHF. CDR3 in DNA: TGCGCCAGCAGCTCGTCCCCCGGGGATCGCAATCAGCCCCAGCATTTT.